This record covers a single TCR beta chain. Its antigen is currently unknown. Method: immunoSEQ multiplex PCR; TCRdb's copy keeps in-frame clones and lacks some. The profile shows about 2.2 million clones, just under 95% of them singletons. The sample belongs to a study of shared clonotypes between healthy human individuals. Selected positively for CCR7 and CD45RO-negative, naive CD8 cells excluded terminally differentiated effector memory CD45RA+ cells. Whole-study findings and limits: Though the depth was large, rarefaction showed that sorted-subset sequencing was incomplete.

Germline V gives CDR1 MNHEY, CDR2 SMNVEV (reference sequence). J was trimmed by 5 bases and V by 5 bases; bases with no gene match: 3. This CDR3 is 13 amino acids long. Sequenced material: naive CD8+ T cells from PBMCs. The gene calls are TRBV27 and TRBJ2-1; 7 bases are a match to TRBD2. The TCR was taken from a man between 18 and 29 years old in good health. Some clones in this sample may be carry-over from other donors' samples. CDR3 in amino acids: CASSPSGHNEQFF. DNA for the CDR3: TGTGCCAGCAGTCCTAGCGGACACAATGAGCAGTTCTTC.